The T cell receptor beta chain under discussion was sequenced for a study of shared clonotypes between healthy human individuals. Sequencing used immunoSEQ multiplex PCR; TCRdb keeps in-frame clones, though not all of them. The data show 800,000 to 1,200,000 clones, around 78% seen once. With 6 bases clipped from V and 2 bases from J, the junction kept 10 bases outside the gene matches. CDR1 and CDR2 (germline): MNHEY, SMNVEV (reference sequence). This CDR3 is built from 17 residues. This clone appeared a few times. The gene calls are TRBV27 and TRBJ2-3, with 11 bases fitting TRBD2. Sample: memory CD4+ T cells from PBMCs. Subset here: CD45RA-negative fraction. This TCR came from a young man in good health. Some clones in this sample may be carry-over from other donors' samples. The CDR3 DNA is TGTGCCAGCAGACTCCGTACGGGACTAGCGGTCACAGATACGCAGTATTTT. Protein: CASRLRTGLAVTDTQYF.